This TCR beta chain came from a study of CD8 T cells in Susac syndrome. V lost 10 bases and J lost 5, with 11 bases in between. Per germline, CDR1 ENHRY and CDR2 SYGVKD. The CDR3 is made up of 11 amino acids. After extraction with the RNeasy kit, roughly 0.5 to 1 ug of the RNA was reverse transcribed using random hexamers. TCRdb called the immunoSEQ multiplex PCR reads again in MiXCR, with one record for every CDR3 protein. The sample includes roughly 180,000 distinct CDR3 sequences, about 95% of them seen just once. Through negative isolation, CD4+ and CD8+ T cells were obtained, while TEMRA cells were enriched using FACS.

The rearrangement uses TRBV10-3 and TRBJ2-5; D may be TRBD2 (6 bases). The sequencing input was CD4+ T cells from PBMCs. The origin of this receptor is a human donor in good health. The CDR3 DNA follows: TGTGCCACCGGGACTTTGGAGACCCAGTACTTC. This sequence encodes CATGTLETQYF.